This TCR beta chain emerged from a study of blood T cell repertoires in COVID-19. Only in-frame clones appear in the TCRdb table, and some are missing; sequencing was by immunoSEQ multiplex PCR. The top ten hold about an eighth of the sample, which has 150,000 to 200,000 clones, around nine tenths seen once. Germline CDR1 reads KGHSH; CDR2 reads LQKENI. This CDR3 comprises 15 residues. V was shortened by 3 bases and J by 8 bases, with 16 bases between the two germline ends. Input material: peripheral blood. This sequence originates from a woman aged 65 to 85 with COVID-19, enrolled during active disease. J is TRBJ1-4 and V is TRBV18; a weak D match, TRBD1 (5 bases). The CDR3 region is CASSPTVRMQEKLFF. The CDR3 bases are TGTGCCAGCTCACCGACAGTCCGAATGCAAGAAAAACTGTTTTTT. The full variable domain, its missing parts supplied by reference TRBV18 and TRBJ1-4, is NAGVMQNPRHLVRRRGQEARLRCSPMKGHSHVYWYRQLPEEGLKFMVYLQKENIIDESGMPKERFSAEFPKEGPSILRIQQVVRGDSAAYFCASSPTVRMQEKLFFGSGTQLSVL.